The clone carrying this T cell receptor beta chain was counted at least ten times. No antigen is known for it. The data were obtained in a study of T cells in Graves' hyperthyroidism and ophthalmopathy. TCR beta CDR3 sequences were amplified from RNA transcripts. When the TCR CDR3 underwent first-round RT-PCR, the HTBI primer set was used. MiXCR, applied by TCRdb to the multiplex PCR reads, yields one record per CDR3 protein. The sample has about 420,000 distinct CDR3 sequences; about an eighth are singletons. Between the trimmed V and J ends, which lost 4 bases and 4 bases, there was a span of 10 bases. Germline values: CDR1 SQVTM, CDR2 ANQGSEA. The CDR3 has 12 residues. No ophthalmopathy progression within 18 months constituted stable Graves' hyperthyroidism. Hyperthyroidism, newly diagnosed and lasting under 2 months, affected patients aged 18 to 65. Findings and limits, study-wide: Before onset, ophthalmopathy was predicted by the model a median around 6 months earlier. Blood also showed most of the thyroid clonotypes that were expanded above 0.001.

The rearrangement links TRBV29-1 to TRBJ2-5, with D unresolved. The receptor's source is a woman aged 18-30 years with Graves' hyperthyroidism. The specimen was blood. The CDR3 nucleotides are TGCAGCGTTGGGGTATCGAGAGAGACCCAGTACTTC. This translates into CSVGVSRETQYF.